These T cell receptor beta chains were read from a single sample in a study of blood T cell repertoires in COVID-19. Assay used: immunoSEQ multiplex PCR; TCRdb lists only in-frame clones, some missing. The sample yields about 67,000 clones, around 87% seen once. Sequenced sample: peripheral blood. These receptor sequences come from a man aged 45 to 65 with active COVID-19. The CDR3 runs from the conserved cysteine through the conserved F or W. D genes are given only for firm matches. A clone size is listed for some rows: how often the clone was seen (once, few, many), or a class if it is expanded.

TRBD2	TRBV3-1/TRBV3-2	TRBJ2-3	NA	CASSRAGTSGRALGTDTQYF	TGTGCCAGCAGCCGGGCCGGGACTAGCGGGAGGGCCTTGGGCACAGATACGCAGTATTTT
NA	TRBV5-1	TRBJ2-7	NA	CASSTGTVPYEQYF	TGCGCCAGCAGTACCGGGACTGTACCCTACGAGCAGTACTTC
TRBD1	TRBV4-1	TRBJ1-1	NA	CASSQVTGGATEAFF	TGCGCCAGCAGCCAAGTGACAGGGGGCGCGACTGAAGCTTTCTTT
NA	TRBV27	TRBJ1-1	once	CASSGGVLNTEAFF	TGTGCCAGCTCCGGGGGGGTATTGAACACTGAAGCTTTCTTT
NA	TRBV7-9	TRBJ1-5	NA	CASSLDGGARQPQHF	TGTGCCAGCAGCTTAGACGGGGGGGCAAGGCAGCCCCAGCATTTT
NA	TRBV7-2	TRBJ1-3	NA	CASSPPSGTIYF	TGTGCCAGCAGCCCCCCGTCGGGAACCATATATTTT
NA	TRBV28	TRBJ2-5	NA	CASSSPRQLSYQETQYF	TGTGCCAGCAGTTCCCCCCGACAGCTATCGTACCAAGAGACCCAGTACTTC
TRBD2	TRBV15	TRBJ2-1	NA	CATSRGLAGGDNEQFF	TGTGCCACCAGCAGAGGACTAGCGGGAGGAGACAATGAGCAGTTCTTC
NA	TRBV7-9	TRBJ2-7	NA	CASSYSTVYEQYF	TGTGCCAGCAGCTACAGTACTGTATACGAGCAGTACTTC
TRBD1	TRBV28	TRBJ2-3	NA	CASSFGTADSTDTQYF	TGTGCCAGCAGTTTCGGGACAGCTGATAGCACAGATACGCAGTATTTT
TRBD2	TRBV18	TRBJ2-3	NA	CASLPGTSGSTDTQYF	TGTGCCAGCCTTCCCGGGACTAGCGGGAGTACAGATACGCAGTATTTT